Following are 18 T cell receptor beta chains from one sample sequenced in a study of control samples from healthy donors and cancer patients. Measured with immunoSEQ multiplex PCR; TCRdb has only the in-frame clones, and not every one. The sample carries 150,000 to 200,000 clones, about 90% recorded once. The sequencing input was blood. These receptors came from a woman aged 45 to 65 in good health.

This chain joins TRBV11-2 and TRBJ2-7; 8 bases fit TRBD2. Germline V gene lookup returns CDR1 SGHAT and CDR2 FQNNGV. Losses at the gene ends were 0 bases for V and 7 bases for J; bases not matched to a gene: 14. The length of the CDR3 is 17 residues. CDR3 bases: TGTGCCAGCAGCTTAGAGGGGAGGGTACTAGCGGTGGAAGAGCAGTACTTC. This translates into CASSLEGRVLAVEEQYF.

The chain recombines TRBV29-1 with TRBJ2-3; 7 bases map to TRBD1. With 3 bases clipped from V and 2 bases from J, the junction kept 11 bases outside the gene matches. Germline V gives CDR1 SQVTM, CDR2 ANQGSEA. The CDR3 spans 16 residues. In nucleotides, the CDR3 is TGCAGCGTTGAGGGCCTTCGGACAGGCTCCACAGATACGCAGTATTTT. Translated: CSVEGLRTGSTDTQYF.

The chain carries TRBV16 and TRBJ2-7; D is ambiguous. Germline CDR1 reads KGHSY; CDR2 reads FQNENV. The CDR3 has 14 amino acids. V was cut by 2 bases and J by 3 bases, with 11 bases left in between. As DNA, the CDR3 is TGTGCCAGCAGCCAAAGTCGGGTCAGCTACGAGCAGTACTTC. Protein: CASSQSRVSYEQYF.

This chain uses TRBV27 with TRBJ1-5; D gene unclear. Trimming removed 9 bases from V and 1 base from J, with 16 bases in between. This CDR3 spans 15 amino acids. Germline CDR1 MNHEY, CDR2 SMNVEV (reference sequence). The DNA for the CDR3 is TGTGCCAGTAAACATACGGGAGGGAGCAATCAGCCCCAGCATTTT. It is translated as CASKHTGGSNQPQHF.

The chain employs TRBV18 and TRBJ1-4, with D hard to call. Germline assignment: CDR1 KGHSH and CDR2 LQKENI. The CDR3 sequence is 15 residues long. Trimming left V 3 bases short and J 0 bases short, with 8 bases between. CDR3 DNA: TGTGCCAGCTCACCCTTTTATGCAACTAATGAAAAACTGTTTTTT. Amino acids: CASSPFYATNEKLFF.

The CDR3 bases are TGTGCCAGCAGTTTAGGCGACTCTCAGCCCCAGCATTTT. It translates to CASSLGDSQPQHF. The chain combines TRBV12-3 or TRBV12-4 with TRBJ1-5, with unresolved D. The CDR3 is made up of 13 amino acids. Trimming left V 1 base short and J 6 bases short, with 7 bases between.

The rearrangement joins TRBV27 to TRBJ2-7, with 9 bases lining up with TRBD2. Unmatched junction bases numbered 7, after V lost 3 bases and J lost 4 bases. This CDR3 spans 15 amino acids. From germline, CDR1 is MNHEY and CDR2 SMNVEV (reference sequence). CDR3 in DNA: TGTGCCAGCAGTTTGATTAGCGGGGGATTTTACGAGCAGTACTTC. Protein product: CASSLISGGFYEQYF.

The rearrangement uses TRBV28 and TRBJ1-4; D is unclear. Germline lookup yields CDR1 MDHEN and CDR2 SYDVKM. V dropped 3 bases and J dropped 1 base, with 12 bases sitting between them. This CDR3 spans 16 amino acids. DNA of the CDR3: TGTGCCAGCAGTTTCTTTGGGTCGGGAACTAATGAAAAACTGTTTTTT. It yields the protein CASSFFGSGTNEKLFF. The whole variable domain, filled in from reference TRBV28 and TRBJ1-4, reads DVKVTQSSRYLVKRTGEKVFLECVQDMDHENMFWYRQDPGLGLRLIYFSYDVKMKEKGDIPEGYSVSREKKERFSLILESASTNQTSMYLCASSFFGSGTNEKLFFGSGTQLSVL.

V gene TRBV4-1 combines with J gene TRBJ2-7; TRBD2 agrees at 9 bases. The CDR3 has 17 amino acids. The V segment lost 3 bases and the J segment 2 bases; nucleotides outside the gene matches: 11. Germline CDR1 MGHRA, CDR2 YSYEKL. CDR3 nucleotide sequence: TGCGCCAGCAGCCACGTCGAGTCTAGCGGGATAACCTACGAGCAGTACTTC. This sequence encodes CASSHVESSGITYEQYF.

CDR3 sequence reads: CASSRSNRGKGQPQHF. CDR3 DNA: TGTGCCAGCAGCCGTTCTAACAGGGGAAAGGGTCAGCCCCAGCATTTT. The chain links TRBV5-8 to TRBJ1-5; TRBD1 matches at 7 bases. CDR3 length equals 16 residues. CDR1 SGHTS and CDR2 YDEGEE come from the germline V gene. The trim removed 4 bases at V and 6 bases at J, leaving 13 bases unmatched.

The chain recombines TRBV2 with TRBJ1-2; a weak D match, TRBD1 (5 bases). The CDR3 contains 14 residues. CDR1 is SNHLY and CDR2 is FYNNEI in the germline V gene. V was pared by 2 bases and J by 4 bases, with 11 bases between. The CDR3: CASSENGATYGYTF. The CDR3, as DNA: TGTGCCAGCAGTGAAAATGGGGCAACCTATGGCTACACCTTC.

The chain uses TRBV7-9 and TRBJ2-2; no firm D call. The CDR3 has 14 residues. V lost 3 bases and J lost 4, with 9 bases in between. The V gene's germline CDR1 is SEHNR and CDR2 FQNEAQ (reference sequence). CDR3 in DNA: TGTGCCAGCAGCTTGGAGACAATCACCGGGGAGCTGTTTTTT. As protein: CASSLETITGELFF.

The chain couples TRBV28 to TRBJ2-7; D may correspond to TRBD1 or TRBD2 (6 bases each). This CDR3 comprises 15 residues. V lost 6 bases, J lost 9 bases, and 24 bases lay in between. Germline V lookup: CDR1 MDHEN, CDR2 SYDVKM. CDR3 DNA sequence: TGTGCCAGCAGAGGAGGGGGGCTTGGTTACGAGCGGCAGTACTTC. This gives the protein CASRGGGLGYERQYF.

The CDR3 DNA follows: TGTGCCACCAGTGATCGCCGGTGGGACGTACCAGAGACCCAGTACTTC. Translating gives CATSDRRWDVPETQYF. The rearrangement uses TRBV24-1 and TRBJ2-5, with D perhaps being TRBD1 or TRBD2 (5 bases each). Germline V gives CDR1 KGHDR, CDR2 SFDVKD. Trimming stripped 3 bases from V and 4 bases from J, with 17 bases between. The CDR3 runs 16 residues.

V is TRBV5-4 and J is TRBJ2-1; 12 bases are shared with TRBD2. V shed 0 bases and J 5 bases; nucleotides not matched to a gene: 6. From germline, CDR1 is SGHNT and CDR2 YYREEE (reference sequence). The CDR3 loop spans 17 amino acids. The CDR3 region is CASSLGRLAGDHNEQFF. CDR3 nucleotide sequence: TGTGCCAGCAGCTTGGGCCGACTAGCGGGAGACCACAATGAGCAGTTCTTC. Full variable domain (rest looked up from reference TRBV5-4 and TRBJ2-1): ETGVTQSPTHLIKTRGQQVTLRCSSQSGHNTVSWYQQALGQGPQFIFQYYREEENGRGNFPPRFSGLQFPNYSSELNVNALELDDSALYLCASSLGRLAGDHNEQFFGPGTRLTVL.

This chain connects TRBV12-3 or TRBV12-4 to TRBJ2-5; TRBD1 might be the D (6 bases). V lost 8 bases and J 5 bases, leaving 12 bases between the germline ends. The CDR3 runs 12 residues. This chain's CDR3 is CASQGDRETQYF. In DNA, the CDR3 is TGTGCCAGCCAGGGCGACAGGGAGACCCAGTACTTC.

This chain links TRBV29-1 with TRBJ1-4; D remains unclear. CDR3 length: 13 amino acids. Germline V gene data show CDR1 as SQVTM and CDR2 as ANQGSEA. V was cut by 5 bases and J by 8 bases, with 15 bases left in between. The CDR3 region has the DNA TGCAGCGTTTCGGTCGGGGATGAGGAAAAACTGTTTTTT. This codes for CSVSVGDEEKLFF.

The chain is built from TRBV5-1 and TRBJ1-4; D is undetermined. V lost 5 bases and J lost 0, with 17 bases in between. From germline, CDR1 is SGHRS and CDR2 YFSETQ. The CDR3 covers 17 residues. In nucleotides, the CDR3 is TGCGCCAGCAGATCATTTTGGACTATTGCAACTAATGAAAAACTGTTTTTT. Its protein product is CASRSFWTIATNEKLFF.